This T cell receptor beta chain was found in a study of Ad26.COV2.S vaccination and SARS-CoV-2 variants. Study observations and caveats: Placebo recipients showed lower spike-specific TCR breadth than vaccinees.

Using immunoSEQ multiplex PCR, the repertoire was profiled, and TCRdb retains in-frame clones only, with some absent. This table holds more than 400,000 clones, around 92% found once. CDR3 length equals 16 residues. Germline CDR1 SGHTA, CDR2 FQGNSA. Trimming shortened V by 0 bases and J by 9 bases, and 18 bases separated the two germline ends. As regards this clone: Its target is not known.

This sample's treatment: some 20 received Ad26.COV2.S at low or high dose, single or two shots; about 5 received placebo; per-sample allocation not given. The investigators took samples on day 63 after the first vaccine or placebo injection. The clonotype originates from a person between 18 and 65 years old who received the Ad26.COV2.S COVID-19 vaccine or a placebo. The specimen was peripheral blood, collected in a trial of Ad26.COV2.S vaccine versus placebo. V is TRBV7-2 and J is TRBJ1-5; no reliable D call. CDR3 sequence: CASSLAVGMGSLPQHF. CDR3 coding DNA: TGTGCCAGCAGCTTAGCGGTAGGGATGGGTAGCCTGCCCCAGCATTTT.